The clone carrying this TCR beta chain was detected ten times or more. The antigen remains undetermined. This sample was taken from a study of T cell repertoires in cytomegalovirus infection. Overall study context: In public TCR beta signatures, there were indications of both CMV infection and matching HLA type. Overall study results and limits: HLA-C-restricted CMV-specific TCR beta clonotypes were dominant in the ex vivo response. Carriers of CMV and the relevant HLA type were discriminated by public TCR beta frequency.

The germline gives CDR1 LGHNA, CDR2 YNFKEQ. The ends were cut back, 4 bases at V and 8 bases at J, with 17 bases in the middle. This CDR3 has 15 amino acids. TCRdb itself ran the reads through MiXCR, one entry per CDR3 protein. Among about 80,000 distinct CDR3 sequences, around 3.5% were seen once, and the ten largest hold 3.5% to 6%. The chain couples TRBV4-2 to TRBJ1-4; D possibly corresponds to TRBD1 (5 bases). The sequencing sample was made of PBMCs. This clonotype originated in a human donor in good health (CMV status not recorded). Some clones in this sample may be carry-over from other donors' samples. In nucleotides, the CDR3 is TGTGCCAGCAGCCCCCTTGAGGGTGGGGGAGAAAAACTGTTTTTT. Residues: CASSPLEGGGEKLFF.